This T cell receptor beta chain was retrieved from a study of blood T cells in healthy people across ages. General study results and limits: It was the long-lived donors that had more naive CD4+ cells and higher diversity than aged donors.

Extraction yielded at least 6 micrograms of total RNA per sample. Details on this clonotype: Its antigen remains unknown.

Trimming removed 5 bases at V and 0 bases at J, with 17 bases between. There are 17 residues in the CDR3. With a J-beta primer mix and a sample-barcoded 5' primer, a second PCR ran roughly 6 to 11 cycles. A single record per CDR3 protein comes from TCRdb applying MiXCR to the 5' RACE reads. The table has about 1.8 million distinct CDR3 sequences, approximately 50% seen once. The receptor was derived from a woman aged 40 to 55 in good health. The sequencing sample was made of blood. This chain joins TRBV12-3 or TRBV12-4 and TRBJ2-1; perhaps TRBD1 as D (5 bases). The chain's CDR3 is CASSPQTWTSSYNEQFF. DNA for the CDR3: TGTGCCAGCAGTCCCCAAACTTGGACAAGCTCCTACAATGAGCAGTTCTTC.